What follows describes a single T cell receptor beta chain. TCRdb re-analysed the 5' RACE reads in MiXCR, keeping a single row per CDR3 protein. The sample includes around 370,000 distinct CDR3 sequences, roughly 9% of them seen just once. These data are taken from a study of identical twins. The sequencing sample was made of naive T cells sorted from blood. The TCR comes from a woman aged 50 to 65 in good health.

The CDR3: CASSFLGPDYGYTF. CDR3 in DNA: TGTGCCAGCAGCTTCTTGGGGCCAGACTATGGCTACACCTTC. This rearrangement joins TRBV5-4 to TRBJ1-2; a weak D match, TRBD1 (5 bases). Trimming took off 2 bases at V and 3 bases at J, with 11 bases between the two ends. The germline V gene encodes CDR1 SGHNT and CDR2 YYREEE (reference sequence). The CDR3 spans 14 residues.